This T cell receptor beta chain was found in a study of T cells in localized non-small cell lung cancer. Notes on this clone: Its antigen is unidentified. Additional DNA sequences in this sample encode the identical CDR3.

V dropped 3 bases and J dropped 5 bases, with 13 bases sitting between them. The CDR3 totals 14 residues. Germline lookup yields CDR1 MGHRA and CDR2 YSYEKL. Produced via immunoSEQ multiplex PCR; TCRdb's table is partial and in-frame only. The sample lists 20,000 to 25,000 clones, approximately 91% occurring once. Study conclusions and caveats: The study detected a median around 50 of the top 100 tumor clones in adjacent lung. Adjacent uninvolved lung tissue had the highest T cell clonality, exceeding tumor. A single tumor region was sequenced, leaving heterogeneity possible.

This rearrangement joins TRBV4-1 to TRBJ1-2, with a tentative D call TRBD1 (5 bases). Sequencing was performed on PBMCs, taken before any cancer treatment. This receptor was taken from a man between 35 and 75 years old with stage II squamous cell lung carcinoma. The CDR3 nucleotides are TGCGCCAGCAGCCAGCCAGACAGCCTATATGGCTACACCTTC. It specifies CASSQPDSLYGYTF.